The 12 T cell receptor beta chains reported below all come from one sample, sequenced in a study of breast tumors, draining lymph nodes, adjacent tissues. One entry per CDR3 protein, called by TCRdb with MiXCR from the multiplex PCR reads. The sample contains approximately 52,000 distinct CDR3 sequences, less than 55% of which appear only once. Sequences were obtained from breast tumor tissue. All receptors derive from a female donor with breast cancer. Some clones in this sample may be carry-over from other donors' samples.

This clonotype was observed many times. The V gene is TRBV20-1, the J gene TRBJ1-2; 9 bases match TRBD1. The germline CDR1 and CDR2 sequences are DFQATT and SNEGSKA (reference sequence). This CDR3 spans 15 amino acids. V trimming: 0 bases; J trimming: 7 bases; junction bases outside the gene matches: 9. The CDR3 sequence is CSARETGTGLGGYTF. The CDR3 DNA follows: TGCAGTGCTAGAGAGACCGGGACAGGGCTGGGTGGCTACACCTTC.

The rearrangement links TRBV2 to TRBJ2-2, with TRBD1 matching over 8 bases. Germline trimming cut 7 bases from V and 11 bases from J; bases unmatched to any gene: 9. Germline V gene lookup returns CDR1 SNHLY and CDR2 FYNNEI. The CDR3 contains 13 residues. In DNA form, the CDR3 reads TGTGCCAGCAAAGAGCAGGGGGCAAATGAGCTGTTTTTT. This codes for CASKEQGANELFF.

This clonotype was recorded many times. The DNA is omitted, as the CDR3 cannot be located on it reliably, and the CDR3 follows TCRdb's listing. The chain recombines TRBV29-1 with TRBJ1-2. Germline CDR1 is SQVTM and CDR2 is ANQGSEA. With termini counted, the CDR3 has 13 amino acids. CDR3 sequence reads: CSVSLTETYGCTF.

DNA for the CDR3: TGCGCCAGCAGCTGGGGACTAGCGGGGGAAAAACTGTTTTTT. As protein: CASSWGLAGEKLFF. This chain joins TRBV5-1 and TRBJ1-4; possible D gene TRBD1, 5 bases. The germline V gene encodes CDR1 SGHRS and CDR2 YFSETQ. Trimming pared 3 bases from V and 8 bases from J, leaving 14 bases between. The CDR3 runs to 14 residues.

This clonotype was detected ten times or more. The chain combines TRBV5-1 with TRBJ2-1, with 11 bases that match TRBD2. The trim removed 5 bases at V and 8 bases at J, leaving 9 bases unmatched. Germline V gene sequence: CDR1 SGHRS, CDR2 YFSETQ. This CDR3 is built from 15 residues. DNA for the CDR3: TGCGCCAGCAGTCATACTAGCGGGAGTAGGTATGAGCAGTTCTTC. This encodes CASSHTSGSRYEQFF.

This clonotype appeared many times. For the CDR3, the DNA is TGTGCCAGCAGCTTTCAGGGGTCCACAGATACGCAGTATTTT. As protein: CASSFQGSTDTQYF. The chain recombines TRBV7-2 with TRBJ2-3, with D perhaps TRBD1 (6 bases). The CDR3 consists of 14 residues. V gave up 3 bases and J gave up 2 bases, with 9 bases separating them. From germline, CDR1 is SGHTA and CDR2 FQGNSA.

About this clonotype itself: It is unclear where the CDR3 begins or ends on the DNA, so no DNA is shown, and the CDR3 is as TCRdb lists it. The chain joins TRBV10-3 to TRBJ1-2. Counting both end residues, the CDR3 totals 18 amino acids. The V gene's germline CDR1 is ENHRY and CDR2 SYGVKD. The CDR3 is CAISESSRPSTSGYGYTF.

V and J are TRBV10-3 and TRBJ2-2; D may correspond to TRBD1 or TRBD2 (6 bases each). CDR3 length: 15 amino acids. Germline V lookup: CDR1 ENHRY, CDR2 SYGVKD. V dropped 10 bases and J dropped 5 bases, with 20 bases sitting between them. CDR3 region: CATSTRGTSTGELFF. The CDR3 region has the DNA TGTGCCACCTCCACGAGGGGGACTTCAACCGGGGAGCTGTTTTTT.

This sequence joins TRBV20-1 and TRBJ1-6; no reliable D call. From germline, CDR1 is DFQATT and CDR2 SNEGSKA (reference sequence). The V and J ends lost 5 bases and 8 bases respectively, with 13 bases between them. This CDR3 is 13 amino acids long. The CDR3: CSAGGRPDSPLHF. Here the CDR3 DNA reads TGCAGTGCTGGAGGACGGCCAGATTCACCCCTCCACTTT.

This sequence joins TRBV7-2 and TRBJ2-5, with D possibly matching TRBD2 (6 bases). The germline V gene has CDR1 SGHTA and CDR2 FQGNSA. The CDR3 is 18 residues long. V was pared by 2 bases and J by 5 bases, with 24 bases between. For the CDR3, the DNA is TGTGCCAGCAGCTTAACAAACAGCCAATCCGGTGGAGGGGAGACCCAGTACTTC. The encoded protein is CASSLTNSQSGGGETQYF.

Many counts were recorded for this clonotype. The chain carries TRBV11-3 and TRBJ2-1; D is unclear. Germline CDR1 reads SGHNT; CDR2 reads YENEEA. The CDR3 runs 14 residues. V shed 1 base and J shed 10 bases, with 14 bases lying between them. The CDR3 DNA sequence: TGTGCCAGCAGCTTAGTAGCTTCAACTGTGGAGCAGTTCTTC. Translated, it gives CASSLVASTVEQFF.

Regarding this clonotype: This may come from a read error, since a much larger clone is one base off. The chain joins TRBV28 to TRBJ2-5; TRBD2 matches at 10 bases. This CDR3 has 16 residues. V lost 6 bases and J lost 2; bases outside the gene matches: 9. Looked up from germline, CDR1 is MDHEN and CDR2 is SYDVKM. CDR3 sequence reads: CASRITRTSGQETQYF. The CDR3 region has the DNA TGTGCCAGCAGGATAACCCGGACTAGCGGACAAGAGACCCAGTACTTC.